This record covers a single TCR beta chain. Antigen specificity is unknown. The data belong to a study of T cell repertoires in cytomegalovirus infection. Overall study context: Shared public TCR beta signatures pointed to both CMV infection and a matching HLA type. Findings and caveats of the study: CMV carriers with the relevant HLA were identified by cumulative public TCR beta family frequency. CMV-specific TCR beta clonotypes restricted by HLA-C dominated the ex vivo response.

A single record per CDR3 protein comes from TCRdb applying MiXCR to the reads. The sample lists about 100,000 distinct CDR3 sequences, around 22% occurring once. There are 14 residues in the CDR3. Trimming removed 4 bases at V and 2 bases at J, with 14 bases between. Germline V gene sequence: CDR1 GTSNPN, CDR2 SVGIG (reference sequence). V is TRBV30 and J is TRBJ1-1; D is possibly TRBD1 (6 bases). The sample taken for sequencing was CD8+ T cells from PBMCs. The sequence was collected from a human donor in good health (CMV status not recorded). Some clones in this sample may be carry-over from other donors' samples. The CDR3 DNA is TGTGCCTGGACCCTAGGGGGGGGAAACACTGAAGCTTTCTTT. It translates to CAWTLGGGNTEAFF.